A single sample gave rise to the 21 T cell receptor beta chains below, sequenced in a study of cytomegalovirus exposure and HLA in healthy donors. A multiplex PCR was run with 60 Vbeta primers and 13 Jbeta primers. Method: immunoSEQ multiplex PCR; TCRdb's copy keeps in-frame clones and lacks some. The sample has some 190,000 clones; about 77% are singletons. Sequenced input: PBMCs. Receptors were obtained from a female donor in good health and CMV-seronegative.

The chain joins TRBV7-2 to TRBJ1-1; perhaps TRBD1 as D (5 bases). V shed 4 bases and J shed 0 bases, with 15 bases lying between them. The CDR3 consists of 16 residues. Germline V gene sequence: CDR1 SGHTA, CDR2 FQGNSA. The CDR3 sequence is CASSSVDSIMNTEAFF. CDR3 nucleotides: TGTGCCAGCAGCTCAGTAGACAGTATAATGAACACTGAAGCTTTCTTT.

This clone showed up just a few times. This sequence joins TRBV15 and TRBJ2-1; 9 nucleotides agree with TRBD2. V was clipped by 1 base and J by 4 bases; unmatched bases: 5. The CDR3 loop spans 16 amino acids. The germline gives CDR1 LNHNV, CDR2 YYDKDF (reference sequence). DNA of the CDR3: TGTGCCACCAGCAGAGGGCCCAGCGGGAGGTACAATGAGCAGTTCTTC. Translation: CATSRGPSGRYNEQFF.

The rearrangement uses TRBV21-1 and TRBJ2-7; the DNA was not used to check the table's D call, TRBD2. TRBV21-1 is a pseudogene segment. CDR3 size: 12 residues. The DNA of the CDR3 is TGTGCCAGCAGCAAAGGAGGTAACGAGCAGTACTTC. Translating it yields CASSKGGNEQYF.

The chain combines TRBV20-1 with TRBJ1-5, with unresolved D. The CDR3 extends over 11 amino acids. The germline V gene has CDR1 DFQATT and CDR2 SNEGSKA (reference sequence). The V and J ends lost 5 bases and 11 bases respectively, with 13 bases between them. CDR3 sequence reads: CSASDRGAQHF. DNA of the CDR3: TGCAGTGCTTCGGATCGGGGAGCCCAGCATTTT.

V usage is TRBV28 and J usage is TRBJ1-1; 7 nucleotides line up with TRBD1. CDR3 length equals 14 residues. Germline CDR1 is MDHEN and CDR2 is SYDVKM. J gave up 4 bases and V 5 bases, and 7 bases lay outside the gene matches. This CDR3 is CASSPGGTATEAFF. In nucleotides, the CDR3 is TGTGCCAGCAGTCCAGGGGGGACAGCCACTGAAGCTTTCTTT.

The chain uses TRBV9 and TRBJ1-1; D is ambiguous. Germline CDR1 and CDR2: SGDLS and YYNGEE. The CDR3 runs 15 residues. The V and J ends lost 3 bases and 0 bases respectively, with 12 bases between them. CDR3 DNA: TGTGCCAGCAGCGCCCCCCACGGGATGAACACTGAAGCTTTCTTT. Its translation is CASSAPHGMNTEAFF.

The chain couples TRBV11-2 to TRBJ2-5, with D perhaps matching TRBD2 (6 bases). This CDR3 has 13 residues. V shed 2 bases and J shed 5 bases, with 9 bases lying between them. Per germline, CDR1 SGHAT and CDR2 FQNNGV. CDR3 protein: CASSLIRGETQYF. Written as DNA, the CDR3 is TGTGCCAGCAGCTTAATCCGGGGGGAGACCCAGTACTTC.

Details on this clone: The sample has other DNA sequences that encode this CDR3 too. This chain links TRBV28 with TRBJ2-2; D is possibly TRBD2 (6 bases). Deletions cut 3 bases from V and 5 bases from J, with 7 bases between. From germline, CDR1 is MDHEN and CDR2 SYDVKM. The CDR3 totals 13 residues. The CDR3 protein is CASSLEGTGELFF. The CDR3 bases are TGTGCCAGCAGTTTGGAGGGGACCGGGGAGCTGTTTTTT.

V is TRBV2 and J is TRBJ1-2; D unresolved. The V and J ends lost 8 bases and 1 base respectively, with 17 bases between them. Germline V gene lookup returns CDR1 SNHLY and CDR2 FYNNEI. There are 15 residues in the CDR3. This CDR3 reads CASWRSRGNNYGYTF. The CDR3 coding sequence is TGTGCCAGCTGGAGGTCTCGTGGTAATAACTATGGCTACACCTTC.

The CDR3 sequence: CASSQVQGSYEQYF. As DNA, the CDR3 is TGCGCCAGCAGCCAAGTACAGGGCTCCTACGAGCAGTACTTC. The chain recombines TRBV4-1 with TRBJ2-7; possible D gene TRBD1, 6 bases. This CDR3 region has 14 residues. Germline V gene sequence: CDR1 MGHRA, CDR2 YSYEKL. Trimming stripped 1 base from V and 0 bases from J, with 7 bases between.

This clone was seen just once. J is TRBJ2-6 and V is TRBV7-2; no reliable D call. Between the trimmed V and J ends, which lost 5 bases and 4 bases, there was a span of 18 bases. Germline V gives CDR1 SGHTA, CDR2 FQGNSA. This CDR3 is 17 amino acids long. The CDR3 DNA reads as TGTGCCAGCAGCGCCTCAAGCCCTTTACGCGGGGCCAACGTCCTGACTTTC. As protein: CASSASSPLRGANVLTF.

J is TRBJ2-7 and V is TRBV28; 9 bases align to TRBD1. Germline CDR1 MDHEN, CDR2 SYDVKM. CDR3 length equals 16 residues. Trimming took 5 bases from V and 4 from J; bases not matched to a gene: 12. This chain's CDR3 is CASSLRPGQGSYEQYF. The CDR3 nucleotides are TGTGCCAGCAGTCTCAGACCGGGACAGGGATCGTACGAGCAGTACTTC.

CDR3 amino acids: CASSGGFERNQPQHF. DNA of the CDR3: TGTGCCAGCAGTGGCGGGTTCGAACGCAATCAGCCCCAGCATTTT. The chain carries TRBV28 and TRBJ1-5; D remains ambiguous. V was trimmed by 5 bases and J by 2 bases, leaving 13 bases between them. In germline, CDR1 is MDHEN, CDR2 SYDVKM. This CDR3 is 15 amino acids long.

The chain employs TRBV30 and TRBJ1-2; 7 bases align to TRBD1. Germline values: CDR1 GTSNPN, CDR2 SVGIG (reference sequence). Trimming removed 2 bases from V and 0 bases from J; junction bases left unmatched: 3. This CDR3 has 14 amino acids. The CDR3: CAWSRTGPNYGYTF. The CDR3 DNA reads as TGTGCCTGGAGTCGGACAGGCCCTAACTATGGCTACACCTTC.

The CDR3 DNA is TGTGCCAGCTCACCACCGGGACAGGGAGGCTCCTACAATGAGCAGTTCTTC. This encodes CASSPPGQGGSYNEQFF. J is TRBJ2-1 and V is TRBV18, with TRBD1 matching over 9 bases. The CDR3 is made up of 17 amino acids. From germline, CDR1 is KGHSH and CDR2 LQKENI. V lost 0 bases to trimming and J lost 0 bases; unmatched junction nucleotides: 3.

Remarks on this clone: This same CDR3 is encoded by further DNA sequences in the sample. V usage is TRBV18 and J usage is TRBJ2-2; 10 nucleotides align to TRBD2. V trimming: 3 bases; J trimming: 4 bases; junction bases outside the gene matches: 5. This CDR3 contains 16 residues. Germline V CDR1 and CDR2: KGHSH, LQKENI. The CDR3 loop is CASSPGLAGVTGELFF. The CDR3 DNA follows: TGTGCCAGCTCACCGGGGCTAGCGGGAGTCACCGGGGAGCTGTTTTTT.

The V call is TRBV30, the J call TRBJ2-1; 9 bases are shared with TRBD2. The V gene end was trimmed by 4 bases and the J gene end by 0 bases; junction bases not matched to a gene: 7. Germline CDR1 GTSNPN, CDR2 SVGIG (reference sequence). The CDR3 covers 16 residues. The CDR3 DNA follows: TGTGCCTGGACCCGTATGACTAGCGGCTCCTACAATGAGCAGTTCTTC. Translating it yields CAWTRMTSGSYNEQFF.

This clone was observed a handful of times. This rearrangement joins TRBV7-9 to TRBJ2-7; TRBD1 matches 7 bases. CDR1 SEHNR and CDR2 FQNEAQ come from the germline V gene (reference sequence). This CDR3 comprises 12 residues. Trimming removed 5 bases from V and 4 bases from J; junction bases left unmatched: 2. The CDR3 nucleotides read TGTGCCAGCAGCCCGGGACAGTACGAGCAGTACTTC. Translation: CASSPGQYEQYF.

The chain uses TRBV23-1 and TRBJ2-5; 7 nucleotides align to TRBD2. TRBV23-1 is known as an ORF, though its function is uncertain. Losses at the gene ends were 0 bases for V and 5 bases for J; bases not matched to a gene: 9. This CDR3 is 16 amino acids long. In nucleotides, the CDR3 is TGCGCCAGCAGTCAATCGATGAACAGCGGGGCTGAGACCCAGTACTTC. Translated, it gives CASSQSMNSGAETQYF.

The chain joins TRBV28 to TRBJ1-3; TRBD1 aligns across 11 bases. The ends lost 3 bases at V and 6 bases at J; junction bases unmatched: 1. The CDR3 is made up of 14 amino acids. Germline CDR1 and CDR2: MDHEN and SYDVKM. The CDR3 loop is CASSLDRGQNTIYF. In DNA form, the CDR3 reads TGTGCCAGCAGTTTGGACAGGGGGCAAAACACCATATATTTT.

The chain links TRBV2 to TRBJ1-1; tentatively, D is TRBD1 (6 bases). Germline V gene sequence: CDR1 SNHLY, CDR2 FYNNEI. V shed 7 bases and J shed 1 base, with 16 bases lying between them. CDR3 length: 15 residues. DNA for the CDR3: TGTGCCAGCATCTTGGGGGCGAGAACGAACACTGAAGCTTTCTTT. Amino acid sequence: CASILGARTNTEAFF.